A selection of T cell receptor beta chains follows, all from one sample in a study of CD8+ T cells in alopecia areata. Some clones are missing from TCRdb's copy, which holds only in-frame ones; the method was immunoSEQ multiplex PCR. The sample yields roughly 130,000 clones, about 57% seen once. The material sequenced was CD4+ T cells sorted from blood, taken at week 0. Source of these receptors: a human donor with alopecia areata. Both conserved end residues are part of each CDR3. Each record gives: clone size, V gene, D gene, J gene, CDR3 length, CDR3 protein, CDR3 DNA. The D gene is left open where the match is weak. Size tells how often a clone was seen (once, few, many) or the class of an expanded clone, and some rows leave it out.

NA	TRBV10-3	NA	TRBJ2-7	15	CAIRGFDRSSYEQYF	TGTGCCATCAGAGGTTTCGACAGGAGCTCCTACGAGCAGTACTTC
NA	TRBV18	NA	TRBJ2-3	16	CASSPEGHTITDTQYF	TGTGCCAGCTCACCGGAGGGACACACGATAACAGATACGCAGTATTTT
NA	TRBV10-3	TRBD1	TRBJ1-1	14	CAISPTGARGPAFF	TGTGCCATTTCACCGACAGGGGCGAGAGGTCCCGCTTTCTTT
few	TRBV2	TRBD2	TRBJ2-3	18	CASSEAGLAGGVTDTQYF	TGTGCCAGCAGTGAAGCGGGACTAGCGGGAGGCGTCACAGATACGCAGTATTTT
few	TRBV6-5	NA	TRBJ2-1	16	CASSYSMGSGSNEQFF	TGTGCCAGCAGTTACTCGATGGGGAGTGGATCGAATGAGCAGTTCTTC
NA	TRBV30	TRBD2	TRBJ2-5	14	CAWSVLAGGETQYF	TGTGCCTGGAGTGTACTAGCGGGAGGGGAGACCCAGTACTTC
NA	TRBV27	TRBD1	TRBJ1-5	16	CASSTSGTASNQPQHF	TGTGCCAGCAGTACCTCCGGGACAGCCAGCAATCAGCCCCAGCATTTT
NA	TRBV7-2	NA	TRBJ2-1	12	CASSLGPLWQFF	TGTGCCAGCAGCTTAGGTCCCCTCTGGCAGTTCTTC
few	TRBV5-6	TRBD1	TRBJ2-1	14	CASSSLDRENEQFF	TGTGCCAGCAGCTCTCTCGACAGGGAAAATGAGCAGTTCTTC
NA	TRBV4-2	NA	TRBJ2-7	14	CASSQGAQVYEQYF	TGTGCCAGCAGCCAAGGGGCCCAGGTCTACGAGCAGTACTTC
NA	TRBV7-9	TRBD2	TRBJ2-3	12	CASSTSGSGQYF	TGTGCCAGCAGCACTAGCGGGAGCGGGCAGTATTTT
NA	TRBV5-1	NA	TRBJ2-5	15	CASSLNWGPQETQYF	TGCGCCAGCAGCCTGAATTGGGGACCACAAGAGACCCAGTACTTC
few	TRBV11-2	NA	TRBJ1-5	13	CASSLSRNQPQHF	TGTGCCAGCAGCTTATCCAGAAACCAGCCCCAGCATTTT
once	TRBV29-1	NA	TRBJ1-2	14	CSVGVKGVNYGYTF	TGCAGCGTTGGAGTAAAGGGAGTTAACTATGGCTACACCTTC
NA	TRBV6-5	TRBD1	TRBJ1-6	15	CASSYSRGQGSPLHF	TGTGCCAGCAGTTACTCAAGGGGGCAGGGTTCACCCCTCCACTTT
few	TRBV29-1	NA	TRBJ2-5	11	CSVVLLQTQYF	TGCAGCGTTGTTCTCTTGCAGACCCAGTACTTC
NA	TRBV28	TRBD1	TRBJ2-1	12	CASRGQVNEQFF	TGTGCCAGCAGGGGACAGGTTAATGAGCAGTTCTTC
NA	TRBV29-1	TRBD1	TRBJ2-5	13	CSVEVTGVETQYF	TGCAGCGTCGAGGTGACAGGGGTTGAGACCCAGTACTTC
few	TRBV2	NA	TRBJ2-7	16	CASSAPGREGSYEQYF	TGTGCCAGCAGTGCACCAGGACGAGAAGGGTCCTACGAGCAGTACTTC
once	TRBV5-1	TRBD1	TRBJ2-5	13	CASRGQGQETQYF	TGCGCCAGCAGGGGACAGGGACAAGAGACCCAGTACTTC
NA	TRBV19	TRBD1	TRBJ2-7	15	CASRRWTGRLYEQYF	TGTGCCAGTAGGAGATGGACAGGGCGTTTATACGAGCAGTACTTC
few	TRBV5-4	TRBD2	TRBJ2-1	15	CASTVQRGSFNEQFF	TGTGCCAGCACCGTACAGCGGGGGTCTTTCAATGAGCAGTTCTTC
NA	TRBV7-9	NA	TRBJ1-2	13	CASSLAGIDGYTF	TGTGCCAGCAGCTTAGCAGGGATCGATGGCTACACCTTC
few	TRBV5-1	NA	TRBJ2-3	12	CASSRGSDTQYF	TGCGCCAGCAGCCGAGGATCAGATACGCAGTATTTT
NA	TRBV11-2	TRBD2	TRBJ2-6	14	CASGGSPGANVLTF	TGTGCCAGCGGCGGGAGCCCTGGGGCCAACGTCCTGACTTTC
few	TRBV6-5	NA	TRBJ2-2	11	CASSSLGELFF	TGTGCCAGCAGTTCCCTCGGGGAGCTGTTTTTT
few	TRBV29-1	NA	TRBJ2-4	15	CSVAQHQPAKNIQYF	TGCAGCGTTGCCCAACACCAACCAGCCAAAAACATTCAGTACTTC
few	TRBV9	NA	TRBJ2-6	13	CASSPPGANVLTF	TGTGCCAGCAGCCCTCCCGGGGCCAACGTCCTGACTTTC
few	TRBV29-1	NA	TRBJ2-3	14	CSVGLGSSTDTQYF	TGCAGCGTTGGGCTTGGCAGTAGCACAGATACGCAGTATTTT
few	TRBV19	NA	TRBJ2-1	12	CASSIQLGEQFF	TGTGCCAGTAGTATTCAACTCGGTGAGCAGTTCTTC
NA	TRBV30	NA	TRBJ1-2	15	CAWSVGLWGIGGYTF	TGTGCCTGGAGTGTTGGGCTGTGGGGGATAGGTGGCTACACCTTC
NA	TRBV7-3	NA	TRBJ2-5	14	CASSPGTAIETQYF	TGTGCCAGCAGCCCTGGGACCGCGATAGAGACCCAGTACTTC
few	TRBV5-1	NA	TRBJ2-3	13	CASSFGGPDTQYF	TGCGCCAGCAGCTTCGGAGGGCCAGATACGCAGTATTTT